The 3 T cell receptor beta chains listed next were all sequenced from one sample in a study of blood T cell repertoires in COVID-19. TCRdb's copy holds only in-frame clones and misses some; the assay was immunoSEQ multiplex PCR. The data hold fewer than 250,000 clones, with roughly 85% observed a single time. The sample consisted of PBMCs or T cells enriched from blood (not recorded which). The receptors were sampled from a woman aged 40-49 years who had been exposed to COVID-19.

The chain links TRBV7-2 to TRBJ2-5; no clear D. The CDR3 is made up of 13 amino acids. Germline CDR1 reads SGHTA; CDR2 reads FQGNSA. The V end lost 5 bases, the J end lost 4 bases, and 11 bases lay between the germline ends. CDR3 in DNA: TGTGCCAGCAGCCCTTTCTCCGGAGAGACCCAGTACTTC. Translating gives CASSPFSGETQYF.

V gene TRBV24-1 combines with J gene TRBJ2-3, with no clear D. Per the germline V gene, CDR1 is KGHDR and CDR2 is SFDVKD. The CDR3 length is 13 residues. V lost 4 bases to trimming and J lost 3 bases, with 7 bases between them. This CDR3 reads CATSEPGTDTQYF. The DNA for the CDR3 is TGTGCCACCAGTGAACCCGGGACAGATACGCAGTATTTT.

The chain couples TRBV18 to TRBJ2-5; 8 nucleotides agree with TRBD2. The V gene end was trimmed by 6 bases and the J gene end by 2 bases; junction bases not matched to a gene: 11. Looked up from germline, CDR1 is KGHSH and CDR2 is LQKENI. The CDR3 covers 16 residues. The CDR3 spells CASSPYAGGNQETQYF. DNA for the CDR3: TGTGCCAGCTCCCCCTACGCGGGGGGAAATCAAGAGACCCAGTACTTC. Full variable domain (outside the CDR3, taken from reference TRBV18 and TRBJ2-5): NAGVMQNPRHLVRRRGQEARLRCSPMKGHSHVYWYRQLPEEGLKFMVYLQKENIIDESGMPKERFSAEFPKEGPSILRIQQVVRGDSAAYFCASSPYAGGNQETQYFGPGTRLLVL.